This T cell receptor (beta chain) is from a study of OX40 agonist ivuxolimab in advanced cancers. This clone appeared once. The CDR3 runs to 15 residues. V shed 5 bases and J 6 bases; nucleotides not matched to a gene: 10. Looked up from germline, CDR1 is MDHEN and CDR2 is SYDVKM. The repertoire was sequenced with immunoSEQ multiplex PCR; TCRdb's copy has only in-frame clones and lacks some. The sample holds about 16,000 clones; about 92% are singletons and the top ten take around 6.8%. The V gene is TRBV28, the J gene TRBJ2-4; 7 nucleotides match TRBD1. The origin of this receptor is an adult with an advanced solid tumor such as melanoma, head and neck, liver or kidney cancer. The sample here was CD4+ or CD8+ T cells sorted from blood, taken in a trial of the OX40 agonist ivuxolimab. CDR3 loop: CASSREGAAGNIQYF. The CDR3 bases are TGTGCCAGCAGTCGAGAGGGGGCGGCAGGAAACATTCAGTACTTC.